The 10 T cell receptor beta chains below were found in one sample sequenced in a study of shared T cell receptors in the human thymus. Only in-frame clones appear in the TCRdb table, and some are missing; sequencing was by immunoSEQ multiplex PCR. The sample contains under 700,000 clones, roughly 74% of which appear only once. Separately, the same data were catalogued under a study of human thymus T cells.

Material: thymocytes. The receptors originated from a boy less than two years old with a congenital heart defect.

This sequence joins TRBV27 and TRBJ1-5; D not certain. This CDR3 spans 14 amino acids. Germline loops: CDR1 MNHEY, CDR2 SMNVEV (reference sequence). With 4 bases removed from V and 4 bases from J, the gap between germline ends came to 11 bases. CDR3 bases: TGTGCCAGCAGTTGGCGGGGTCGAAATCAGCCCCAGCATTTT. Protein sequence: CASSWRGRNQPQHF.

The chain combines TRBV6-4 with TRBJ1-2, with TRBD1 identical over 7 bases. Trimming removed 8 bases from V and 5 bases from J; junction bases left unmatched: 5. The CDR3 loop spans 12 amino acids. Germline-derived CDR1 and CDR2 are MRHNA and SNTAGT. The CDR3 DNA is TGTGCCAGCCCGGACAGGACATATGGCTACACCTTC. It codes for CASPDRTYGYTF.

This clone appeared once. The J gene is TRBJ1-4, the V gene TRBV28; 9 bases are a match to TRBD1. Germline V lookup: CDR1 MDHEN, CDR2 SYDVKM. V shed 6 bases, J shed 10 bases, and the junction held 6 bases outside the gene matches. The CDR3 has 13 residues. The CDR3 protein is CASRDRGRGKLFF. In DNA, the CDR3 is TGTGCCAGCAGGGACAGGGGAAGAGGAAAACTGTTTTTT.

V usage is TRBV2 and J usage is TRBJ2-7, with 7 bases lining up with TRBD1. Germline CDR1 and CDR2: SNHLY and FYNNEI. J gave up 4 bases and V 6 bases, and 12 bases lay outside the gene matches. The CDR3 consists of 15 residues. The CDR3 bases are TGTGCCAGCAGCCAAGAGACGACAGGGTTATACGAGCAGTACTTC. Translation: CASSQETTGLYEQYF.

The rearrangement uses TRBV28 and TRBJ2-3; TRBD1 might be the D (6 bases). The V and J ends lost 5 bases and 5 bases respectively, with 11 bases between them. There are 13 residues in the CDR3. CDR1 is MDHEN, CDR2 SYDVKM, per germline. DNA of the CDR3: TGTGCCAGCAGTCTCCTACAGGGAGATACGCAGTATTTT. Its protein product is CASSLLQGDTQYF.

The V call is TRBV28, the J call TRBJ1-1; TRBD1 matches at 7 bases. The CDR3 contains 14 residues. V lost 6 bases, J lost 6 bases, and 10 bases stayed unmatched. Germline loops: CDR1 MDHEN, CDR2 SYDVKM. The CDR3 loop reads CASRKGTANAEAFF. The CDR3 region has the DNA TGTGCCAGCAGGAAAGGGACAGCTAATGCTGAAGCTTTCTTT.

The CDR3: CASSFSGDRGLEDTEAFF. The CDR3 bases are TGTGCCAGCAGTTTCTCAGGGGACAGGGGGCTCGAGGACACTGAAGCTTTCTTT. The chain recombines TRBV27 with TRBJ1-1; 12 nucleotides match TRBD1. Germline V gene sequence: CDR1 MNHEY, CDR2 SMNVEV (reference sequence). V lost 3 bases to trimming and J lost 3 bases; unmatched junction nucleotides: 11. The CDR3 has 18 residues.

The V and J genes are TRBV7-2 and TRBJ1-2; D possibly corresponds to TRBD1 (5 bases). Trimming took 3 bases from V and 2 from J, leaving 22 bases between them. CDR1 and CDR2 (germline): SGHTA, FQGNSA. The CDR3 has 18 residues. CDR3 sequence (DNA): TGTGCCAGCAGCTTTTTTCCTTATGGTGGGGGGGACAACTATGGCTACACCTTC. Its translation is CASSFFPYGGGDNYGYTF.

The chain couples TRBV29-1 to TRBJ2-5, with D perhaps matching TRBD2 (6 bases). The germline CDR1 and CDR2 sequences are SQVTM and ANQGSEA. The CDR3 is 15 amino acids. Trimming removed 2 bases at V and 0 bases at J, with 13 bases between. CDR3 residues: CSVELGGEYQETQYF. In DNA, the CDR3 is TGCAGCGTTGAATTAGGAGGGGAGTACCAAGAGACCCAGTACTTC. The whole variable domain, filled in from reference TRBV29-1 and TRBJ2-5, reads SAVISQKPSRDICQRGTSLTIQCQVDSQVTMMFWYRQQPGQSLTLIATANQGSEATYESGFVIDKFPISRPNLTFSTLTVSNMSPEDSSIYLCSVELGGEYQETQYFGPGTRLLVL.

The chain uses TRBV5-1 and TRBJ1-2; no clear D. The CDR3 contains 17 residues. Germline loops: CDR1 SGHRS, CDR2 YFSETQ. V lost 0 bases, J lost 5 bases, and 20 bases lay in between. CDR3 loop: CASSLGGLSGREYGYTF. In DNA form, the CDR3 reads TGCGCCAGCAGCTTGGGAGGACTCAGTGGCCGAGAGTATGGCTACACCTTC.